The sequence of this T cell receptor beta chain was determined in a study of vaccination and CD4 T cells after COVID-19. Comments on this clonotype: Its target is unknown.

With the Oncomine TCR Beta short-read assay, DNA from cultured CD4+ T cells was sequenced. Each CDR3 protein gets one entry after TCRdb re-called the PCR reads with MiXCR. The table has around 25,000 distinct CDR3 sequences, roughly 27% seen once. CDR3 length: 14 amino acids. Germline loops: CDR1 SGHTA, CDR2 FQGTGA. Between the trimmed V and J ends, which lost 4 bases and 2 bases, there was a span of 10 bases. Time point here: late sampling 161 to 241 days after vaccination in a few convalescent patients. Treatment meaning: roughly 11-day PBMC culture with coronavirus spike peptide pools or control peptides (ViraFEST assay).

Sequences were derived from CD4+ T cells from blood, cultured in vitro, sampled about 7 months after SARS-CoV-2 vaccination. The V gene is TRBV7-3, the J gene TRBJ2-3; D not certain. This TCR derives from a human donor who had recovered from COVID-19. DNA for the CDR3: TGTGCCAGCAGCTCGAAGGCCCCCACAGATACGCAGTATTTT. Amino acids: CASSSKAPTDTQYF.